These 32 T cell receptor beta chains came from one sample sequenced in a study of technical replicates of blood from a handful of donors. TCRdb keeps only in-frame clones here, not all; method: immunoSEQ multiplex PCR. The sample consists of 91,000 or so clones, 95% of them appearing once. Sample: T cells isolated from PBMCs. These receptors were obtained from a human donor in good health.

The chain couples TRBV28 to TRBJ2-1; TRBD2 matches 10 bases. The ends lost 3 bases at V and 3 bases at J; junction bases unmatched: 2. The germline V gene has CDR1 MDHEN and CDR2 SYDVKM. This CDR3 has 15 residues. The DNA of the CDR3 is TGTGCCAGCAGTTTCGGGACTAGCGACTACAATGAGCAGTTCTTC. Residues: CASSFGTSDYNEQFF. The full variable domain, rest sourced from reference TRBV28 and TRBJ2-1, is DVKVTQSSRYLVKRTGEKVFLECVQDMDHENMFWYRQDPGLGLRLIYFSYDVKMKEKGDIPEGYSVSREKKERFSLILESASTNQTSMYLCASSFGTSDYNEQFFGPGTRLTVL.

The genes are TRBV6-1 and TRBJ2-7, with no clear D. Germline V gene lookup returns CDR1 MNHNS and CDR2 SASEGT. The CDR3 covers 14 residues. V was shortened by 1 base and J by 3 bases, with 10 bases between the two germline ends. The chain's CDR3 is CASSEVGTYYEQYF. The CDR3 DNA sequence: TGTGCCAGCAGTGAAGTGGGCACCTACTACGAGCAGTACTTC.

The chain employs TRBV19 and TRBJ2-7, with 10 bases that match TRBD2. The junction had 9 bases not matched to a gene; V was cut back by 5 bases and J by 11 bases. The CDR3 extends over 13 amino acids. CDR1 LNHDA and CDR2 SQIVND come from the germline V gene (reference sequence). CDR3 coding DNA: TGTGCCAGTAGTCCCCGGCTAGCGGGGGCTGAGTACTTC. As protein: CASSPRLAGAEYF.

This sequence joins TRBV4-1 and TRBJ2-1; D not certain. Germline V gene data show CDR1 as MGHRA and CDR2 as YSYEKL. Deletions cut 0 bases from V and 7 bases from J, with 13 bases between. The CDR3 is 15 amino acids. The CDR3 reads CASSQDGPAGNEQFF. CDR3 in DNA: TGCGCCAGCAGCCAAGATGGTCCAGCAGGTAATGAGCAGTTCTTC.

This clone appeared once. The chain uses TRBV4-1 and TRBJ2-7, with 9 bases that match TRBD2. The V segment lost 2 bases and the J segment 0 bases; nucleotides outside the gene matches: 14. The CDR3 has 19 amino acids. Germline V lookup: CDR1 MGHRA, CDR2 YSYEKL. The CDR3 loop is CASSQTPGLAALVSYEQYF. The CDR3 DNA sequence: TGCGCCAGCAGCCAAACTCCGGGACTAGCAGCCCTAGTCTCCTACGAGCAGTACTTC.

The V gene is TRBV27, the J gene TRBJ2-7; D may be TRBD2 (5 bases). The CDR3 totals 15 residues. The germline gives CDR1 MNHEY, CDR2 SMNVEV (reference sequence). Between the trimmed V and J ends, which lost 1 base and 0 bases, there was a span of 10 bases. The DNA for the CDR3 is TGTGCCAGCAGTTTATTCGGGGAAAGCTCCTACGAGCAGTACTTC. This encodes CASSLFGESSYEQYF.

The genes are TRBV28 and TRBJ2-7; 8 nucleotides match TRBD2. Germline lookup yields CDR1 MDHEN and CDR2 SYDVKM. The CDR3 has 11 residues. The ends lost 8 bases at V and 7 bases at J; junction bases unmatched: 4. The CDR3 protein is CASGTRREQYF. The CDR3 DNA reads as TGTGCCAGCGGGACTAGGAGAGAGCAGTACTTC.

V usage is TRBV5-6 and J usage is TRBJ2-6; D remains ambiguous. The length of the CDR3 is 16 residues. Germline CDR1 SGHDT, CDR2 YYEEEE. V lost 0 bases and J 0 bases, leaving 7 bases between the germline ends. CDR3 region: CASSLVSGSGANVLTF. The CDR3 bases are TGTGCCAGCAGCTTGGTATCGGGCTCTGGGGCCAACGTCCTGACTTTC.

V gene TRBV28 combines with J gene TRBJ2-3, with 10 bases matching TRBD1. Losses at the gene ends were 4 bases for V and 4 bases for J; bases not matched to a gene: 8. Germline V gives CDR1 MDHEN, CDR2 SYDVKM. The CDR3 extends over 16 amino acids. CDR3 loop: CASSSPRTGGADTQYF. DNA for the CDR3: TGTGCCAGCAGTTCCCCCAGGACAGGGGGAGCAGATACGCAGTATTTT.

The genes are TRBV30 and TRBJ1-2; D might be TRBD1 (5 bases). This CDR3 contains 14 residues. Germline CDR1 and CDR2: GTSNPN and SVGIG (reference sequence). Trimming removed 3 bases at V and 7 bases at J, with 18 bases between. The CDR3 bases are TGTGCCTGGAGGGTGAAGGGGCGCTCGGGTGGCTACACCTTC. It codes for CAWRVKGRSGGYTF. Using reference TRBV30 and TRBJ1-2 for the parts outside the CDR3, the full variable domain is SQTIHQWPATLVQPVGSPLSLECTVEGTSNPNLYWYRQAAGRGLQLLFYSVGIGQISSEVPQNLSASRPQDRQFILSSKKLLLSDSGFYLCAWRVKGRSGGYTFGSGTRLTVV.

The chain has TRBV5-6 and TRBJ2-5, with D possibly TRBD1 on 6 matching bases. The germline V and J ends were trimmed by 0 bases and 9 bases, with 12 bases remaining between them. Germline loops: CDR1 SGHDT, CDR2 YYEEEE. The CDR3 consists of 13 residues. In DNA, the CDR3 is TGTGCCAGCAGCTTGGAGGGGGAAGGGGCCCAGTACTTC. This codes for CASSLEGEGAQYF.

This rearrangement joins TRBV5-1 to TRBJ2-5, with TRBD2 matching over 7 bases. V was pared by 1 base and J by 0 bases, with 0 bases of the junction left unmatched. The CDR3 covers 14 residues. Germline V lookup: CDR1 SGHRS, CDR2 YFSETQ. The CDR3 coding sequence is TGCGCCAGCAGCTTGCGGGGGGACCAAGAGACCCAGTACTTC. Amino acid sequence: CASSLRGDQETQYF.

The chain couples TRBV19 to TRBJ2-7; 8 bases are a match to TRBD2. This CDR3 comprises 15 residues. CDR1 is LNHDA and CDR2 is SQIVND in the germline V gene (reference sequence). V dropped 3 bases and J dropped 3; count of bases not matched to a gene: 7. The CDR3 sequence: CASSIGVAGSYEQYF. The CDR3 nucleotides read TGTGCCAGTAGTATTGGTGTAGCGGGGAGCTACGAGCAGTACTTC.

The chain is built from TRBV4-1 and TRBJ2-5, with D uncertain. V was cut by 3 bases and J by 5 bases, with 13 bases left in between. The CDR3 sequence is 14 residues long. Per the germline V gene, CDR1 is MGHRA and CDR2 is YSYEKL. Here the CDR3 DNA reads TGCGCCAGCAGCCAGGTAGTCTTTACGGAGACCCAGTACTTC. It specifies CASSQVVFTETQYF.

The chain uses TRBV15 and TRBJ2-3; D unresolved. Looked up from germline, CDR1 is LNHNV and CDR2 is YYDKDF (reference sequence). V was shortened by 5 bases and J by 7 bases, with 13 bases between the two germline ends. This CDR3 has 13 residues. Here the CDR3 DNA reads TGTGCCACCAGCCCGGGTCCAGTATATACGCAGTATTTT. Translated, it gives CATSPGPVYTQYF.

The J gene is TRBJ2-1, the V gene TRBV7-9; D unclear. CDR3 length: 17 amino acids. V lost 5 bases and J lost 1, with 18 bases in between. CDR1 is SEHNR, CDR2 FQNEAQ, per germline (reference sequence). DNA for the CDR3: TGTGCCAGCAGCCCAGGTTCCAACCCCCTATCCTACAATGAGCAGTTCTTC. Translating gives CASSPGSNPLSYNEQFF. Looking up the rest from reference TRBV7-9 and TRBJ2-1 gives the full variable domain: DTGVSQNPRHKITKRGQNVTFRCDPISEHNRLYWYRQTLGQGPEFLTYFQNEAQLEKSRLLSDRFSAERPKGSFSTLEIQRTEQGDSAMYLCASSPGSNPLSYNEQFFGPGTRLTVL.

J is TRBJ2-1 and V is TRBV2; 9 positions match TRBD1. The V segment lost 11 bases and the J segment 7 bases; nucleotides outside the gene matches: 6. Germline-derived CDR1 and CDR2 are SNHLY and FYNNEI. The CDR3 consists of 12 residues. The CDR3, as DNA: TGTGCCGGTTCCGGGACAGGGAATGAGCAGTTCTTC. This codes for CAGSGTGNEQFF.

The gene calls are TRBV2 and TRBJ2-2; D might be TRBD2 (6 bases). Germline V gives CDR1 SNHLY, CDR2 FYNNEI. Trimming cost V 7 bases and J 2 bases, with 20 bases left between them. The CDR3 covers 17 residues. The CDR3 here is CASTQGYGGRNTGELFF. Here the CDR3 DNA reads TGTGCCAGCACTCAAGGGTATGGGGGGAGAAACACCGGGGAGCTGTTTTTT.

A single count supports this clone. The chain has TRBV7-9 and TRBJ1-2; tentative D call: TRBD1 (6 bases). V shed 5 bases and J shed 4 bases, with 14 bases lying between them. The CDR3 has 14 residues. Germline CDR1 and CDR2: SEHNR and FQNEAQ (reference sequence). CDR3 nucleotide sequence: TGTGCCAGCAGCATAAGGACAGATCTCTATGGCTACACCTTC. As protein: CASSIRTDLYGYTF.

The chain has TRBV11-2 and TRBJ1-1; 7 nucleotides match TRBD1. CDR3 length: 19 residues. Per germline, CDR1 SGHAT and CDR2 FQNNGV. The junction had 21 bases not matched to a gene; V was cut back by 5 bases and J by 3 bases. The DNA for the CDR3 is TGTGCCAGCAGCCCCCACGGGGAAACGGGGACAGCCGGGGACACTGAAGCTTTCTTT. Its protein is CASSPHGETGTAGDTEAFF.

The chain uses TRBV19 and TRBJ2-1; 11 nucleotides align to TRBD2. After removal of 5 bases from V and 7 bases from J, the junction contained 4 bases not matched to a gene. This CDR3 has 14 amino acids. From germline, CDR1 is LNHDA and CDR2 SQIVND (reference sequence). CDR3 coding DNA: TGTGCCAGTAGTCCGGGACTAGCGGCTAATGAGCAGTTCTTC. This gives the protein CASSPGLAANEQFF.

This chain joins TRBV4-2 and TRBJ1-1; D remains ambiguous. The CDR3 runs 16 residues. CDR1 LGHNA and CDR2 YNFKEQ come from the germline V gene. With 7 bases removed from V and 4 bases from J, the gap between germline ends came to 22 bases. Here the CDR3 DNA reads TGTGCCAGCACCTTTAAAGGTGAACAGCACGGCACTGAAGCTTTCTTT. Translating it yields CASTFKGEQHGTEAFF.

CDR3 nucleotide sequence: TGTGCCAGCAGCCCTCGACAGGGGAGGATGAACACTGAAGCTTTCTTT. It specifies CASSPRQGRMNTEAFF. The rearrangement links TRBV5-4 to TRBJ1-1; the match to TRBD1 covers 8 bases. Unmatched junction bases numbered 8, after V lost 4 bases and J lost 0 bases. Germline V gives CDR1 SGHNT, CDR2 YYREEE (reference sequence). The CDR3 length is 16 residues.

V gene TRBV20-1 combines with J gene TRBJ2-1; no firm D call. The CDR3 runs to 11 residues. The V end lost 3 bases, the J end lost 10 bases, and 10 bases lay between the germline ends. The germline gives CDR1 DFQATT, CDR2 SNEGSKA (reference sequence). The CDR3 reads CSARLRQEQFF. The CDR3 coding sequence is TGCAGTGCTAGGCTCAGGCAAGAGCAGTTCTTC.

The rearrangement links TRBV2 to TRBJ2-1, with D perhaps TRBD1 (6 bases). Trimming took 1 base from V and 6 from J, leaving 7 bases between them. This CDR3 is built from 13 residues. CDR1 and CDR2 (germline): SNHLY, FYNNEI. The CDR3 DNA follows: TGTGCCAGCAGTGAAGAGGGGGTCAATGAGCAGTTCTTC. Amino acid sequence: CASSEEGVNEQFF.

This chain connects TRBV4-1 to TRBJ2-5; TRBD2 agrees at 8 bases. V dropped 6 bases and J dropped 2; count of bases not matched to a gene: 11. Germline V gene data show CDR1 as MGHRA and CDR2 as YSYEKL. CDR3 length: 16 residues. CDR3 sequence: CASSPPGKRGQETQYF. DNA of the CDR3: TGCGCCAGCAGTCCCCCTGGCAAGCGGGGGCAAGAGACCCAGTACTTC.

The chain employs TRBV7-8 and TRBJ1-1, with D possibly being TRBD1 (6 bases). The CDR3 has 14 amino acids. V lost 5 bases and J lost 2, with 12 bases in between. Germline-derived CDR1 and CDR2 are SGHVS and FQNEAQ. CDR3 bases: TGTGCCAGCAGCCCGGGACACCCCAACACTGAAGCTTTCTTT. It codes for CASSPGHPNTEAFF.

This sequence joins TRBV19 and TRBJ2-7, with D tentatively TRBD1 (6 bases). In germline, CDR1 is LNHDA, CDR2 SQIVND (reference sequence). Trimming stripped 2 bases from V and 2 bases from J, with 13 bases between. CDR3 length: 15 residues. The CDR3 nucleotides read TGTGCCAGTAGTATATCCATGGACAGTACCTACGAGCAGTACTTC. It is translated as CASSISMDSTYEQYF.

This rearrangement joins TRBV4-1 to TRBJ2-7, with TRBD1 matching over 12 bases. Germline lookup yields CDR1 MGHRA and CDR2 YSYEKL. The CDR3 length is 15 residues. The J segment lost 4 bases and the V segment lost 4 bases, leaving 5 bases of the junction unmatched. The CDR3 spells CASSLRDRGPYEQYF. CDR3 DNA sequence: TGCGCCAGCAGCCTCCGGGACAGGGGGCCGTACGAGCAGTACTTC.

The V gene is TRBV5-6, the J gene TRBJ2-7, with 7 bases fitting TRBD1. Germline trimming cut 0 bases from V and 4 bases from J; bases unmatched to any gene: 7. The CDR3 sequence is 15 residues long. Germline lookup yields CDR1 SGHDT and CDR2 YYEEEE. CDR3 coding DNA: TGTGCCAGCAGCTTGGAGAGGGGGCGCGCTTACGAGCAGTACTTC. Its translation: CASSLERGRAYEQYF.

The chain links TRBV6-5 to TRBJ2-7, with 7 bases lining up with TRBD1. The V segment lost 4 bases and the J segment 3 bases; nucleotides outside the gene matches: 12. In germline, CDR1 is MNHEY, CDR2 SVGAGI. CDR3 length equals 16 residues. CDR3 region: CASSSPRTGQYYEQYF. CDR3 DNA: TGTGCCAGCAGTTCCCCCCGGACAGGCCAATACTACGAGCAGTACTTC.

The J gene is TRBJ2-3, the V gene TRBV19; 8 bases are a match to TRBD2. V trimming: 9 bases; J trimming: 2 bases; junction bases outside the gene matches: 10. CDR3 length: 15 residues. Per germline, CDR1 LNHDA and CDR2 SQIVND (reference sequence). CDR3 DNA: TGTGCCAGCAGTCCTACTAGCGGCCTCACAGATACGCAGTATTTT. This gives the protein CASSPTSGLTDTQYF.